This TCR beta chain was recovered during a study of cytomegalovirus exposure and HLA in healthy donors. Looked up from germline, CDR1 is SGHDT and CDR2 is YYEEEE. Germline trimming cut 3 bases from V and 5 bases from J; bases unmatched to any gene: 6. The CDR3 runs 16 residues. Vbeta (60) and Jbeta (13) primers were used in the PCR. Repertoires were generated with immunoSEQ multiplex PCR, while TCRdb's copy carries only in-frame clones and drops some. The sample has 99,000 or so clones, over 65% seen once. The TCR sequence derives from a man between 40 and 49 years old in good health and CMV-seropositive. The J gene is TRBJ2-5, the V gene TRBV5-6; 14 bases agree with TRBD2. Input material: PBMCs. The CDR3 DNA is TGTGCCAGCAGCTGGGGACTAGCGGGGGTTTCGGAGACCCAGTACTTC. Translating gives CASSWGLAGVSETQYF.